Following are 4 T cell receptor beta chains from one sample sequenced in a study of siplizumab effects on memory and regulatory T cells. Repertoires were generated with immunoSEQ multiplex PCR, while TCRdb's copy carries only in-frame clones and drops some. The sample lists about 91,000 clones; 80% to 95% were seen once. Input material: CD8+ T cells sorted from blood. These receptor sequences come from a human donor in good health.

The rearrangement links TRBV7-9 to TRBJ1-6; no definite D call. Germline V gene sequence: CDR1 SEHNR, CDR2 FQNEAQ (reference sequence). V lost 1 base and J lost 8, with 9 bases in between. This CDR3 is 14 amino acids long. CDR3 DNA: TGTGCCAGCAGCTTAGGTCGGGTGGATTCACCCCTCCACTTT. This sequence encodes CASSLGRVDSPLHF. The variable domain in full, with the rest retrieved from reference TRBV7-9 and TRBJ1-6, is DTGVSQNPRHKITKRGQNVTFRCDPISEHNRLYWYRQTLGQGPEFLTYFQNEAQLEKSRLLSDRFSAERPKGSFSTLEIQRTEQGDSAMYLCASSLGRVDSPLHFGNGTRLTVT.

V gene TRBV5-3 combines with J gene TRBJ1-1, with 10 bases lining up with TRBD1. TRBV5-3 is an ORF, with its function uncertain. The CDR3 is 18 amino acids. The V gene end was trimmed by 4 bases and the J gene end by 3 bases; junction bases not matched to a gene: 15. For the CDR3, the DNA is TGTGCCAGAAGCCGGAGAGGGGACAGGGGAGGATCGGACACTGAAGCTTTCTTT. Its protein is CARSRRGDRGGSDTEAFF.

The V and J genes are TRBV27 and TRBJ2-2; 14 bases agree with TRBD2. Germline V gene data show CDR1 as MNHEY and CDR2 as SMNVEV (reference sequence). The CDR3 runs 19 residues. The junction had 5 bases not matched to a gene; V was cut back by 2 bases and J by 0 bases. Here the CDR3 DNA reads TGTGCCAGCAGTTTAGGGGGACTAGCGGGGGCGACGAACACCGGGGAGCTGTTTTTT. This codes for CASSLGGLAGATNTGELFF.

V usage is TRBV4-2 and J usage is TRBJ2-7, with 8 nucleotides matching TRBD1. CDR1 is LGHNA and CDR2 is YNFKEQ in the germline V gene. V was pared by 3 bases and J by 2 bases, with 6 bases of the junction left unmatched. The length of the CDR3 is 15 residues. The CDR3, as DNA: TGTGCCAGCAGCCAGGGGGAGACAGGGGCCTACGAGCAGTACTTC. Translating gives CASSQGETGAYEQYF.